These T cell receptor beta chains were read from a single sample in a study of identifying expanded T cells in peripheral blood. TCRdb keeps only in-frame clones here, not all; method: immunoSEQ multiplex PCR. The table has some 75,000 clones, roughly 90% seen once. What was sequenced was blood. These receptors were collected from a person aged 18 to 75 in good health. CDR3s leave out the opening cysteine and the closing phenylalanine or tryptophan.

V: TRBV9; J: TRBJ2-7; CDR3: ASSVGSDEQY
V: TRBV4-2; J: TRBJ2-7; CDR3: ASSQSKGDSYEQY
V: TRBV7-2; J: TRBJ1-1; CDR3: ASSLAWGEAF
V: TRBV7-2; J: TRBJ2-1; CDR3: ASSFGRLSYNEQF
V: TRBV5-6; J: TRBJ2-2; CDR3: ASSLRAGGELF
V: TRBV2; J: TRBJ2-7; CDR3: ASSELEGRTYEQY
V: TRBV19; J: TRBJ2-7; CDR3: ASASPGVRGYEQY
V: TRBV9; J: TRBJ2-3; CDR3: ASSPGGTTDTQY
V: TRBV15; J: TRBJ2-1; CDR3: ATSRQQYNNNEQF
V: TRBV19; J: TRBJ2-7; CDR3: ASSISWTSEIL
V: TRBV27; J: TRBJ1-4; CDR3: ASSLSYKEKLF
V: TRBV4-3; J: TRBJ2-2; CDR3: ASSDANTGELF
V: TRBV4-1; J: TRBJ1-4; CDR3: ASSLQAGFPNEKLF
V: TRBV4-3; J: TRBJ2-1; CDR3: ASSQDTSGLRDEQF
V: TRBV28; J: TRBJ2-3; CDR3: ASSSGMPDTQY
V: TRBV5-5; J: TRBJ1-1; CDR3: ASSPGQGNTEAF
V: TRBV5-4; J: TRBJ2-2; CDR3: ASSSPGGAGGTGELF
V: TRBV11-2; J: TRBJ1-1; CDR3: ASSLVGETEAF
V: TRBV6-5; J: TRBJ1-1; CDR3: ASSYGSRGTEAF
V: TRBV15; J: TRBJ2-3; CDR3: ATSLVGGADTQY
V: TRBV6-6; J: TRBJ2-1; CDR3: ASSYVGEQF
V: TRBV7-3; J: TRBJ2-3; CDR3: ASSLNPGTDTQY
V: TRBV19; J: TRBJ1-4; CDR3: ASSTAVLDEKLF
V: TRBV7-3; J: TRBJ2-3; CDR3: ASSRGGNTDTQY
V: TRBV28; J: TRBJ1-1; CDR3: ASSLGDLGVGAF
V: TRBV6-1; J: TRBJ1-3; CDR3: ASTLTGSGNTIY
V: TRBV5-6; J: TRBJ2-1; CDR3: ASSSWTSGRGNEQF
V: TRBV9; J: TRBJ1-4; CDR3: ASSVGGLDNEKLF
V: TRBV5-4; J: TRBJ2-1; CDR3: ASSLQGNHNEQF
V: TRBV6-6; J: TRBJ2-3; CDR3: ASVASGGDTQY
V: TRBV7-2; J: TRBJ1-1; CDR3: ASSLVPGVNTEAF
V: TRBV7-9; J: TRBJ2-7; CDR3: ASRYSGGGEQY
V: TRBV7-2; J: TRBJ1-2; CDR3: ASSLEGGGYT
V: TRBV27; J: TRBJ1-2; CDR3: ASSMAGVGYT
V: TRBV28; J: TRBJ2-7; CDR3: ASSFSRSSYEQY
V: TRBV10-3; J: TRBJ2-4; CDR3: AISVGESMGGNIQY
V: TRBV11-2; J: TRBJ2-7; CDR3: ASRRGLAGQYEQY
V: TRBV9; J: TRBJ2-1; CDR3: ASSPTTGNSYNEQF
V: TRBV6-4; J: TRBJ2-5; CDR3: AHRSRSQETQY
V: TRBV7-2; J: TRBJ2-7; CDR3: ASSWDRGSYEQY
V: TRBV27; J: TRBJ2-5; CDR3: ASSPNRRTQY
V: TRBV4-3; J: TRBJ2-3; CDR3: ASSQEGASGGNTDTQY